The next 13 T cell receptor beta chains were all read from a single sample in a study of blood T cells in healthy people across ages. Primed by a sample-barcoded 5' primer and a J-beta primer mix, a second PCR proceeded for roughly 7 to 12 cycles. Using its own MiXCR run on the 5' RACE reads, TCRdb lists one record per CDR3 protein. Found here are about 680,000 distinct CDR3 sequences, approximately 49% of them singletons; the top ten hold under 35%. Material: blood. These receptor sequences come from an older woman in good health.

CDR3 bases: TGTGCCAGCAAACCCCTGGGGGGGAGGGCTAACTATGGCTACACCTTC. It yields the protein CASKPLGGRANYGYTF. The chain carries TRBV7-2 and TRBJ1-2, with TRBD1 as a possible D gene (5 bases). The ends were cut back, 7 bases at V and 0 bases at J, with 18 bases in the middle. CDR3 length: 16 residues. The germline gives CDR1 SGHTA, CDR2 FQGNSA. The whole variable domain, remainder taken from reference TRBV7-2 and TRBJ1-2, is GAGVSQSPSNKVTEKGKDVELRCDPISGHTALYWYRQSLGQGLEFLIYFQGNSAPDKSGLPSDRFSAERTGGSVSTLTIQRTQQEDSAVYLCASKPLGGRANYGYTFGSGTRLTVV.

V gene TRBV5-1 combines with J gene TRBJ1-2, with D perhaps TRBD1 (6 bases). The V and J ends lost 2 bases and 6 bases respectively, with 11 bases between them. This CDR3 has 13 residues. Germline CDR1 and CDR2: SGHRS and YFSETQ. As DNA, the CDR3 is TGCGCCAGCAGCTTTGACAGGTTCAATGGCTACACCTTC. Translation gives CASSFDRFNGYTF.

This clonotype was recorded a few times. The V and J genes are TRBV6-6 and TRBJ1-4; weak D call: TRBD1 (5 bases). The CDR3 is made up of 14 amino acids. V was trimmed by 2 bases and J by 6 bases, leaving 10 bases between them. Germline loops: CDR1 MNHNY, CDR2 SVGAGI (reference sequence). CDR3 loop: CASSYAGSDEKLFF. In DNA form, the CDR3 reads TGTGCCAGCAGTTACGCAGGGAGTGATGAAAAACTGTTTTTT.

Comments on this clonotype: Compared with germline, one end of the junction differs, possibly owing to a read error. V usage is TRBV7-7 and J usage is TRBJ2-5; D might be TRBD2 (7 bases). The CDR3 runs to 19 residues. In germline, CDR1 is SSHAT, CDR2 FNYEAQ (reference sequence). This chain's CDR3 is CASSPRRIAEGGYQETQYF. In DNA, the CDR3 is TGTGCTAGCAGCCCCAGGCGGATAGCGGAGGGGGGGTACCAAGAGACCCAGTACTTC. Based on the CDR3 plus reference TRBV7-7 and TRBJ2-5, the full variable domain is GAGVSQSPRYKVTKRGQDVTLRCDPISSHATLYWYQQALGQGPEFLTYFNYEAQPDKSGLPSDRFSAERPEGSISTLTIQRTEQRDSAMYRCASSPRRIAEGGYQETQYFGPGTRLLVL.

As DNA, the CDR3 is TGTGCCAGCAGCCGAGGGGGCTCAAGCACAGATACGCAGTATTTT. Its protein product is CASSRGGSSTDTQYF. The chain combines TRBV6-5 with TRBJ2-3; TRBD1 agrees at 7 bases. J was trimmed by 0 bases and V by 6 bases; bases with no gene match: 6. This CDR3 has 15 amino acids. The germline gives CDR1 MNHEY, CDR2 SVGAGI.

The chain links TRBV18 to TRBJ2-5; tentative D call: TRBD1 (6 bases). V gave up 0 bases and J gave up 11 bases, with 13 bases separating them. The CDR3 runs 13 residues. Germline assignment: CDR1 KGHSH and CDR2 LQKENI. The CDR3 here is CASSPPGQGQQYF. The DNA for the CDR3 is TGTGCCAGCTCACCACCCGGGCAGGGGCAGCAGTACTTC.

This chain joins TRBV20-1 and TRBJ1-5; 9 nucleotides align to TRBD1. This CDR3 comprises 14 residues. J gave up 5 bases and V 2 bases, and 4 bases lay outside the gene matches. Per germline, CDR1 DFQATT and CDR2 SNEGSKA (reference sequence). In DNA form, the CDR3 reads TGCAGTGCTAGACGGGGACAGGGTGATCAGCCCCAGCATTTT. Translated: CSARRGQGDQPQHF.

This clonotype was seen a handful of times. This chain uses TRBV29-1 with TRBJ2-1; D gene unclear. CDR3 length: 14 residues. Trimming stripped 4 bases from V and 2 bases from J, with 12 bases between. In germline, CDR1 is SQVTM, CDR2 ANQGSEA. The CDR3 bases are TGCAGCGTTGGGGGTGGATTCCCCTACAATGAGCAGTTCTTC. This encodes CSVGGGFPYNEQFF.

This clonotype was recorded a few times. This sequence joins TRBV7-3 and TRBJ2-1; 9 bases are shared with TRBD2. The CDR3 has 15 residues. Trimming cost V 4 bases and J 7 bases; bases outside gene matches: 8. Germline CDR1 and CDR2: SGHTA and FQGTGA. The chain's CDR3 is CASSSVAGVGNEQFF. CDR3 DNA: TGTGCCAGCAGCTCAGTAGCGGGAGTGGGAAATGAGCAGTTCTTC.

As for this clonotype: A much larger clone lies one base from this, so it may be a read error. The V gene is TRBV29-1, the J gene TRBJ2-1; possibly TRBD1 or TRBD2 for D (6 bases each). Germline CDR1 reads SQVTM; CDR2 reads ANQGSEA. The CDR3 length is 13 residues. The germline V and J ends were trimmed by 2 bases and 13 bases, with 18 bases remaining between them. This chain's CDR3 is CSVEFGGGETQFF. DNA of the CDR3: TGCAGCGTTGAATTCGGGGGCGGTGAGACCCAGTTCTTC.

The chain is built from TRBV12-3 or TRBV12-4 and TRBJ2-7; D perhaps matches TRBD2 (6 bases). This CDR3 spans 13 amino acids. Trimming took 8 bases from V and 0 from J, leaving 11 bases between them. The CDR3 nucleotides are TGTGCCAGCGGAAGGGGAGGCTCCTACGAGCAGTACTTC. This gives the protein CASGRGGSYEQYF.

This rearrangement joins TRBV3-1 to TRBJ1-4, with 9 bases lining up with TRBD1. The CDR3 length is 20 residues. From germline, CDR1 is LGHDT and CDR2 YNNKEL (reference sequence). V was pared by 1 base and J by 0 bases, with 12 bases of the junction left unmatched. For the CDR3, the DNA is TGTGCCAGCAGCCAAGGGACAGGGGCCAGGGTCAGAGCAACTAATGAAAAACTGTTTTTT. It encodes CASSQGTGARVRATNEKLFF.

The chain combines TRBV7-2 with TRBJ2-6; no clear D gene. The CDR3 runs 15 residues. The V end was cut by 1 base, the J end by 2 bases, with 6 bases between. Per the germline V gene, CDR1 is SGHTA and CDR2 is FQGNSA. The CDR3 nucleotides read TGTGCCAGCAGCTTAGGAGTTACTGGGGCCAACGTCCTGACTTTC. Residues: CASSLGVTGANVLTF. Full variable domain (remainder filled in from reference TRBV7-2 and TRBJ2-6): GAGVSQSPSNKVTEKGKDVELRCDPISGHTALYWYRQSLGQGLEFLIYFQGNSAPDKSGLPSDRFSAERTGGSVSTLTIQRTQQEDSAVYLCASSLGVTGANVLTFGAGSRLTVL.